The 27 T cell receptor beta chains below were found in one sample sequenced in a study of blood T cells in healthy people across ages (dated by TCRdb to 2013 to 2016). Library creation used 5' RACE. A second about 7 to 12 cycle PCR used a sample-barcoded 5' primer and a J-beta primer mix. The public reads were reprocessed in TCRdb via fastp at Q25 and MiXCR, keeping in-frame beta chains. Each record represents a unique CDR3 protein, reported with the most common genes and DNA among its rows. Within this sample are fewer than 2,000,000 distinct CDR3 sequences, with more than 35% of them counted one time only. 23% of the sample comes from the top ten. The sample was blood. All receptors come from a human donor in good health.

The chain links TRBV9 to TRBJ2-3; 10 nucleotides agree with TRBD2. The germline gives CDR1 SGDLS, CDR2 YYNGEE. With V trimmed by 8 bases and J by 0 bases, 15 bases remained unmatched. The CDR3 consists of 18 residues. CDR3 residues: CASNGKAGGRSSTDTQYF. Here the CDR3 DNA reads TGTGCCAGTAACGGGAAAGCGGGGGGGCGATCTAGCACAGATACGCAGTATTTT. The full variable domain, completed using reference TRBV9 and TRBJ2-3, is DSGVTQTPKHLITATGQRVTLRCSPRSGDLSVYWYQQSLDQGLQFLIQYYNGEERAKGNILERFSAQQFPDLHSELNLSSLELGDSALYFCASNGKAGGRSSTDTQYFGPGTRLTVL.

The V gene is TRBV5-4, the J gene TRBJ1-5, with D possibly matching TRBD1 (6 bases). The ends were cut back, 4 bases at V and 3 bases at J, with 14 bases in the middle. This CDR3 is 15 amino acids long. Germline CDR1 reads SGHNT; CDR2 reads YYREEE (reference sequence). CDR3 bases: TGTGCCAGCAGCCGGGACACCCAACCCAATCAGCCCCAGCATTTT. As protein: CASSRDTQPNQPQHF. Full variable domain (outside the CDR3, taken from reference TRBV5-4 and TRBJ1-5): ETGVTQSPTHLIKTRGQQVTLRCSSQSGHNTVSWYQQALGQGPQFIFQYYREEENGRGNFPPRFSGLQFPNYSSELNVNALELDDSALYLCASSRDTQPNQPQHFGDGTRLSIL.

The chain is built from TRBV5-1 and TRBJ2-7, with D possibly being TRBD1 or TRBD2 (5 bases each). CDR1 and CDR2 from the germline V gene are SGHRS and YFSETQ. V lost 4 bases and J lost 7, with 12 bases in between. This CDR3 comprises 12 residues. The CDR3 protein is CASSGGVSEQYF. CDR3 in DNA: TGCGCCAGCAGCGGGGGTGTCAGTGAGCAGTACTTC.

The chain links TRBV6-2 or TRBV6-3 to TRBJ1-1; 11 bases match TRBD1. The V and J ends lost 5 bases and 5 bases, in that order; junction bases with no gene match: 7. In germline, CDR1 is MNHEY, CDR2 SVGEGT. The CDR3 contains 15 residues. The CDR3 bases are TGTGCCAGCAGTCGACCCGGACAGGGGGCGACTGAAGCTTTCTTT. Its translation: CASSRPGQGATEAFF.

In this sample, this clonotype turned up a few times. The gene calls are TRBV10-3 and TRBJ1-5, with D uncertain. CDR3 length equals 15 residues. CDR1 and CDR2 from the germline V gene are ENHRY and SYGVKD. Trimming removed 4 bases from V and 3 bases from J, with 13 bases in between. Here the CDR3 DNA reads TGTGCCATCAGTGCTGTGTCAGGCAACAATCAGCCCCAGCATTTT. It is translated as CAISAVSGNNQPQHF.

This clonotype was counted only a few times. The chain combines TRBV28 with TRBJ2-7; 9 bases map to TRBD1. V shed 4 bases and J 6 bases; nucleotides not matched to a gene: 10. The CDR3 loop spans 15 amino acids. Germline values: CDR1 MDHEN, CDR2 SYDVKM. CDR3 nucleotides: TGTGCCAGCAGTTACTTTGGACAGGGGATCGGCGAGCAGTACTTC. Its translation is CASSYFGQGIGEQYF.

Written as DNA, the CDR3 is TGCGCCAGCCAAACGACAGGGATTAGTAACTATGGCTACACCTTC. It codes for CASQTTGISNYGYTF. The chain couples TRBV5-1 to TRBJ1-2; 7 bases match TRBD1. The CDR3 is made up of 15 amino acids. Per germline, CDR1 SGHRS and CDR2 YFSETQ. Trimming took 7 bases from V and 1 from J; bases not matched to a gene: 10. Complete variable domain (other parts from reference TRBV5-1 and TRBJ1-2): KAGVTQTPRYLIKTRGQQVTLSCSPISGHRSVSWYQQTPGQGLQFLFEYFSETQRNKGNFPGRFSGRQFSNSRSEMNVSTLELGDSALYLCASQTTGISNYGYTFGSGTRLTVV.

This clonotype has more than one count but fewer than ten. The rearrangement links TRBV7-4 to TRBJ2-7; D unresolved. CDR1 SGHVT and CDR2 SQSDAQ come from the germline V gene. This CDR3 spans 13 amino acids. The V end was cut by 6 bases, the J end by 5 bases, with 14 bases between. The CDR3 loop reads CASRPRTQDEQYF. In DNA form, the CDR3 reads TGTGCCAGCAGGCCCCGGACCCAGGACGAGCAGTACTTC.

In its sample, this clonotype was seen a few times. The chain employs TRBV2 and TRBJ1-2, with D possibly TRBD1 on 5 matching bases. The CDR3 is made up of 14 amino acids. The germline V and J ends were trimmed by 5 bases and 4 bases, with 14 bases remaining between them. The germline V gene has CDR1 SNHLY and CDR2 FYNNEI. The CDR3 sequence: CASSTNRDPYGYTF. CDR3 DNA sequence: TGTGCCAGCAGTACAAACCGGGACCCCTATGGCTACACCTTC.

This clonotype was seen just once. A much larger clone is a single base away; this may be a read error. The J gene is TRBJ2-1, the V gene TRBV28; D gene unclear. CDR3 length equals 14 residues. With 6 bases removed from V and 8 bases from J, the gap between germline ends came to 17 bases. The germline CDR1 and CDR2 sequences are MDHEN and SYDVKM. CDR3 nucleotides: TGTGCCAGCAGCCAGCGCTCTGATGTAGATGAGCAGTTCTTC. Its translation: CASSQRSDVDEQFF.

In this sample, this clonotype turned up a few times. The CDR3 nucleotides are TGTGCCAGCAGGCCCGGACCCAGGGTAAGGGGCACTGAAGCTTTCTTT. This encodes CASRPGPRVRGTEAFF. The rearrangement uses TRBV2 and TRBJ1-1; D perhaps matches TRBD1 (5 bases). The CDR3 extends over 16 amino acids. Germline CDR1 reads SNHLY; CDR2 reads FYNNEI. V lost 6 bases to trimming and J lost 4 bases, with 21 bases between them.

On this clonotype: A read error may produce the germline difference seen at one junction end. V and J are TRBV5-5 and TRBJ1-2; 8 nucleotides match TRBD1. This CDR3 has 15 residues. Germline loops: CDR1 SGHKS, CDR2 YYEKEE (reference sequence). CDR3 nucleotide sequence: TGTGTCAGCAGCAAAAGGACAGGGCTCTATTATGGCTACACCTTC. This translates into CVSSKRTGLYYGYTF. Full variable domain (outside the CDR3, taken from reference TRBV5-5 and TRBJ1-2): DAGVTQSPTHLIKTRGQQVTLRCSPISGHKSVSWYQQVLGQGPQFIFQYYEKEERGRGNFPDRFSARQFPNYSSELNVNALLLGDSALYLCVSSKRTGLYYGYTFGSGTRLTVV.

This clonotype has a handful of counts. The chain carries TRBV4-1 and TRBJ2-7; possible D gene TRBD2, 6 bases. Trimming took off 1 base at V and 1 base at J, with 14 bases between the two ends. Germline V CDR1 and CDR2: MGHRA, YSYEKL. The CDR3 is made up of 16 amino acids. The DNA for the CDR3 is TGCGCCAGCAGCCAAGCCCGGGGAGGAGGATCCTACGAGCAGTACTTC. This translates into CASSQARGGGSYEQYF.

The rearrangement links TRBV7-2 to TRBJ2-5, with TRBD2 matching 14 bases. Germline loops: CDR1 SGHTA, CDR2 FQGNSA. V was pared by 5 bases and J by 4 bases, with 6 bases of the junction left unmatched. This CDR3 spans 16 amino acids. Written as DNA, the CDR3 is TGTGCCAGCAGCGGGGGAGGACTAGCGGGGGGAGAGACCCAGTACTTC. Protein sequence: CASSGGGLAGGETQYF.

This CDR3 reads CSAAPDNYNEQFF. The CDR3, as DNA: TGCAGTGCTGCTCCGGACAACTACAATGAGCAGTTCTTC. The chain carries TRBV20-1 and TRBJ2-1; perhaps TRBD1 as D (5 bases). V shed 5 bases and J shed 3 bases, with 11 bases lying between them. This CDR3 has 13 residues. Germline loops: CDR1 DFQATT, CDR2 SNEGSKA (reference sequence).

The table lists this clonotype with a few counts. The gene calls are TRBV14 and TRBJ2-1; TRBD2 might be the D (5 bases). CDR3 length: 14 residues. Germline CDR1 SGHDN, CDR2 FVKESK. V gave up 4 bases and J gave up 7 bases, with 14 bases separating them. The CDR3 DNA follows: TGTGCCAGCAGCCGTGGCCTAGCCTCTAATGAGCAGTTCTTC. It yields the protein CASSRGLASNEQFF.

The DNA of the CDR3 is TGCGCCAGCAGCTTGTCCCCGGGTAGCCCCCCCTACAATGAGCAGTTCTTC. Translating gives CASSLSPGSPPYNEQFF. The chain employs TRBV5-1 and TRBJ2-1; D gene ambiguous. Germline-derived CDR1 and CDR2 are SGHRS and YFSETQ. The CDR3 runs 17 residues. V lost 1 base, J lost 2 bases, and 16 bases lay in between.

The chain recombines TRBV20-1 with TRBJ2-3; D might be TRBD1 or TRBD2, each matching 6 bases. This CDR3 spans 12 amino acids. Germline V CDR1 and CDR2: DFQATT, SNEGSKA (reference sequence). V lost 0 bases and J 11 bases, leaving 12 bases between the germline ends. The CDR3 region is CSARDLGGEQYF. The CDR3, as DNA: TGCAGTGCTAGAGATCTCGGGGGCGAGCAGTATTTT.

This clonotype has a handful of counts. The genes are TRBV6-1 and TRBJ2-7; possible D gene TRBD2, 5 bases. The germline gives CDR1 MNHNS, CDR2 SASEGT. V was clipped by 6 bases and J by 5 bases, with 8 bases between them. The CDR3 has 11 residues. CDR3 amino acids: CASSGLHEQYF. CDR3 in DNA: TGTGCCAGCAGCGGACTCCACGAGCAGTACTTC.

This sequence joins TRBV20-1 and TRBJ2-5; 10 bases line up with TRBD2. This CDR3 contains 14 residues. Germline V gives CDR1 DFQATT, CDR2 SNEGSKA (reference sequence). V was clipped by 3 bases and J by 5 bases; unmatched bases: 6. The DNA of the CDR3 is TGCAGTGCTAGCATCCTAGCGGGAGTGGAGACCCAGTACTTC. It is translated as CSASILAGVETQYF.

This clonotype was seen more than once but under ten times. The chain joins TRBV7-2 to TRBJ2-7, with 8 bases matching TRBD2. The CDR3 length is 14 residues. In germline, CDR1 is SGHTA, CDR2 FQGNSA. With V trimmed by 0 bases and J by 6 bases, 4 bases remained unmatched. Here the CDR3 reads CASSLAGTRGEQYF. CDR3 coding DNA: TGTGCCAGCAGCTTAGCGGGGACTAGAGGCGAGCAGTACTTC. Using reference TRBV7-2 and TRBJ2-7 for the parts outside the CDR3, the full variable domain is GAGVSQSPSNKVTEKGKDVELRCDPISGHTALYWYRQSLGQGLEFLIYFQGNSAPDKSGLPSDRFSAERTGGSVSTLTIQRTQQEDSAVYLCASSLAGTRGEQYFGPGTRLTVT.

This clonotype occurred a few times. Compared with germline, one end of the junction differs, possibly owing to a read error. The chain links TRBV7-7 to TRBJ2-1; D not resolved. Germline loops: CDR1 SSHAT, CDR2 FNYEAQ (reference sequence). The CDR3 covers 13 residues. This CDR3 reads CASSLSTVGEQFF. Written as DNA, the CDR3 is TGTGCTAGCAGCTTAAGTACCGTGGGTGAGCAGTTCTTC.

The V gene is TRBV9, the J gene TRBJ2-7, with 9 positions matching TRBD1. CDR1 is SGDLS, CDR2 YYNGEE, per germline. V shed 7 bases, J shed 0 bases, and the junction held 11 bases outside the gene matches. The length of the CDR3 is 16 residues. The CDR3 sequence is CASGRTGQGSSYEQYF. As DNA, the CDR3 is TGTGCCAGCGGGCGAACGGGACAGGGAAGCTCCTACGAGCAGTACTTC.

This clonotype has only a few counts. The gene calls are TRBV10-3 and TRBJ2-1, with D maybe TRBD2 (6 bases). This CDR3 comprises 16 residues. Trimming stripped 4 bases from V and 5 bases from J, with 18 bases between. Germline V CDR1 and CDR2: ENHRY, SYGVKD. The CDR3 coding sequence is TGTGCCATCAGTGGGTTCGTCCGGGACTCGCACAATGAGCAGTTCTTC. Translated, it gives CAISGFVRDSHNEQFF.

CDR3 sequence reads: CASSLAPGTGNTEAFF. In DNA form, the CDR3 reads TGCGCCAGCAGCTTGGCCCCCGGGACAGGGAACACTGAAGCTTTCTTT. V and J are TRBV5-1 and TRBJ1-1, with TRBD1 matching over 8 bases. CDR1 and CDR2 from the germline V gene are SGHRS and YFSETQ. V lost 0 bases, J lost 1 base, and 5 bases stayed unmatched. There are 16 residues in the CDR3.

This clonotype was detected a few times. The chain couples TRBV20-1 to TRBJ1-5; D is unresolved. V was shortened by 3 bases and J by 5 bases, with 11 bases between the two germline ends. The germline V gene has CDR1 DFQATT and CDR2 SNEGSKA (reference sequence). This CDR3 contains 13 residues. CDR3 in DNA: TGCAGTGCTAGGTTAGTTTCTTATCAGCCCCAGCATTTT. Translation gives CSARLVSYQPQHF.

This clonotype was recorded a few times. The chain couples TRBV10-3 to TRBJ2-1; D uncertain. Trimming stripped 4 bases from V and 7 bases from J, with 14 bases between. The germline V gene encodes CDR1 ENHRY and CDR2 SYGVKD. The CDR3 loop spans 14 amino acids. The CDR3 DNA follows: TGTGCCATCAGTGGTTTCGGTGTGGGGAATGAGCAGTTCTTC. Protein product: CAISGFGVGNEQFF.